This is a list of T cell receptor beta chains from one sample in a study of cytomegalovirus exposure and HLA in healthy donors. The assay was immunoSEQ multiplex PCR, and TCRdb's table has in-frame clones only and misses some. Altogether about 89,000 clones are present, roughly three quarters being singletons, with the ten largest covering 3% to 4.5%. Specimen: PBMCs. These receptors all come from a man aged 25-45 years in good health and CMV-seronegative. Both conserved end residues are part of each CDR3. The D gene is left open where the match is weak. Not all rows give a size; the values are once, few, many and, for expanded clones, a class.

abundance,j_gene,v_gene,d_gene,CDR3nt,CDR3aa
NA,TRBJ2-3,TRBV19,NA,TGTGCCAGTAGTATTAGTCAGGGCGGCGCAGATACGCAGTATTTT,CASSISQGGADTQYF
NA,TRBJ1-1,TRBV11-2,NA,TGTGCCAGCAGCGCCCTGAAACAGGTGAACACTGAAGCTTTCTTT,CASSALKQVNTEAFF
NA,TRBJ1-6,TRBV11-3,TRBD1,TGTGCCAGCAGCCCGGGACAGCCCAATTCACCCCTCCACTTT,CASSPGQPNSPLHF
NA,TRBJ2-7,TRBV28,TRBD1,TGTGCCAGCATCCGGACAGGGGGCGCTTATGAGCAGTACTTC,CASIRTGGAYEQYF
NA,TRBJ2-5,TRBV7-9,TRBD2,TGTGCCAGCAGCCATCTGGGGACTAGCGGGAGAAGCCCCGTGGCCCAGTACTTC,CASSHLGTSGRSPVAQYF
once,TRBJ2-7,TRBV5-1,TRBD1,TGCGCCAGCAGCCCGTTGACAGGGTACGAGCAGTACTTC,CASSPLTGYEQYF
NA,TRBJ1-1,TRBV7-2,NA,TGTGCCAGCAGCTTAGCTGCGGACACCGGCACTGAAGCTTTCTTT,CASSLAADTGTEAFF
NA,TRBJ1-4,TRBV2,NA,TGTGCCAGCAGTGAACAGGGGAGCGAAAAACTGTTTTTT,CASSEQGSEKLFF
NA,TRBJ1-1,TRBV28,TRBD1,TGTGCCAGCAGCCTATTCCGGGACAGGGAGCGCACTGAAGCTTTCTTT,CASSLFRDRERTEAFF
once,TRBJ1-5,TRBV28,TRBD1,TGTGCCAGCAGTCCCACAGGGGGGAGTCAGCCCCAGCATTTT,CASSPTGGSQPQHF
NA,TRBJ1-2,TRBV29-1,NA,TGCAGCGTTGACGGGTACCGTCCCGATCTCCGGGGCTACACCTTC,CSVDGYRPDLRGYTF
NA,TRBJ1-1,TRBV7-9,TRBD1,TGTTCCAGCAGCCAGGGGCCGGGACAGGTAGATGAAGCTTTCTTT,CSSSQGPGQVDEAFF
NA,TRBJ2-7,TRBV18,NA,TGTGCCAGCTCAACACCGGGAGACGAGCAGTACTTC,CASSTPGDEQYF
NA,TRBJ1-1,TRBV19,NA,TGTGCCAGTAGCCAACCCCCAGCGGGCACTGAAGCTTTCTTT,CASSQPPAGTEAFF
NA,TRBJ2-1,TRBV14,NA,TGTGCCAGCAGCCTACTTATGCCAAGCTCCTACAATGAGCAGTTCTTC,CASSLLMPSSYNEQFF
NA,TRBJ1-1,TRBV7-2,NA,TGTGCCAGCAGCACTCTGAACACTGAAGCTTTCTTT,CASSTLNTEAFF
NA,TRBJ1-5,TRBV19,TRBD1,TGTGCCAGTAGTAAGACAGGGACTTTTAGCAATCAGCCCCAGCATTTT,CASSKTGTFSNQPQHF
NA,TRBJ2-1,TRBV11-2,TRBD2,TGTGCCAGCAGCTCGGGCACTAGCGGTTACAATGAGCAGTTCTTC,CASSSGTSGYNEQFF
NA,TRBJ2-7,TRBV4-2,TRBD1,TGTGCCAGCAGCCACCAGGACAGGGCCTACGAGCAGTACTTC,CASSHQDRAYEQYF
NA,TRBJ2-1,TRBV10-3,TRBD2,TGTGCCATCAGCGGACTAGCGGGGGGAAACTCCTACAATGAGCAGTTCTTC,CAISGLAGGNSYNEQFF
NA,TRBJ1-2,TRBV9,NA,TGTGCCAGCAGCGTAGACGGGGTCTATGGCTACACCTTC,CASSVDGVYGYTF
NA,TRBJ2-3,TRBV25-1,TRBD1,TGTGCCAGCAGTTCCGGGCCTCGACAGGGGACTTTCACAGATACGCAGTATTTT,CASSSGPRQGTFTDTQYF
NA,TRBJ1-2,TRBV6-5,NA,TGTGCCAGCAGCCCTCTCCGCGGGGACGGCTACACCTTC,CASSPLRGDGYTF
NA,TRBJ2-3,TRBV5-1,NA,TGCGCCAGCAGCCTCGGGAGCATCACAGATACGCAGTATTTT,CASSLGSITDTQYF
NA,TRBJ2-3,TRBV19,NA,TGTGCCAGTAGTAGAACAGTTGGGCCCACAGATACGCAGTATTTT,CASSRTVGPTDTQYF
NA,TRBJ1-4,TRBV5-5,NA,TGTGCCAGCAGCTTGGAGGGACATTCTAATGAAAAACTGTTTTTT,CASSLEGHSNEKLFF
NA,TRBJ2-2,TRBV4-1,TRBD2,TGCGCCAGCAGCCCCACTAGCGGGAGGGCCCCCGGGGAGCTGTTTTTT,CASSPTSGRAPGELFF
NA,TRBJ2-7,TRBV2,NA,TGTGCCAGCAGTGGCCCCGAACAGGGCAACGAGCAGTACTTC,CASSGPEQGNEQYF